The clone carrying this T cell receptor beta chain has a single count. The data were produced by immunoSEQ multiplex PCR, yet TCRdb's version contains in-frame clones alone and is incomplete. The sample includes around 2,000,000 clones, about 95% of them seen just once. V was cut by 7 bases and J by 4 bases, with 8 bases left in between. This CDR3 spans 12 amino acids. Germline loops: CDR1 SGHAT, CDR2 FQNNGV. The data are from a study of shared clonotypes between healthy human individuals. Naive CD8 cells lacked CD45RO and underwent positive selection for CCR7, leaving out terminally differentiated effector memory CD45RA+ cells. Donors comprised healthy HIV-negative adults lacking recent acute infections or vaccinations.

This sequence joins TRBV11-2 and TRBJ1-3; no definite D call. Sequenced: naive CD8+ T cells sorted from blood. This receptor was identified in a man aged 18 to 30 in good health. The CDR3 here is CASNDQGNTIYF. DNA of the CDR3: TGTGCCAGCAACGATCAGGGAAACACCATATATTTT.